One T cell receptor beta chain is described in this entry. The sample belongs to a study of blood T cell repertoires in COVID-19. Study in general: The United States, Italy and Spain were the sources of the acute and convalescent COVID-19 samples. Sample material is recorded as cDNA or gDNA derived from T cells, B-cell-depleted T cells, or PBMCs.

Per the study methods: Amplified reference gene primers provided the basis for estimating nucleated cell counts. Libraries were prepared by immunoSEQ multiplex PCR; TCRdb keeps only in-frame clonotypes and omits some of them. V and J calls and clone size are given by that table; D and trimming were obtained from the DNA. Among about 200,000 clones listed, around nine tenths were seen once. The germline gives CDR1 LNHDA, CDR2 SQIVND (reference sequence). This CDR3 is built from 15 residues. J gave up 4 bases and V 3 bases, and 7 bases lay outside the gene matches. Sequenced: peripheral blood. The receptor was isolated from a man between 18 and 29 years old with active or convalescent COVID-19. The chain employs TRBV19 and TRBJ2-7; TRBD1 agrees at 9 bases. CDR3 loop: CASSIPGTGPYEQYF. In DNA, the CDR3 is TGTGCCAGTAGTATCCCCGGGACAGGGCCTTACGAGCAGTACTTC.